This is a list of T cell receptor beta chains from one sample in a study of blood T cell repertoires in COVID-19. Using immunoSEQ multiplex PCR, the repertoire was profiled, and TCRdb retains in-frame clones only, with some absent. The data show about 210,000 clones, with 70% to 90% seen just once and 3.5% to 4.5% held by the top ten. Sequencing was done on a sample of PBMCs or T cells enriched from blood (not recorded which). The receptors stem from a man aged 25-45 years with acute COVID-19. The CDR3 runs from the conserved cysteine through the conserved F or W. D genes are given only for firm matches. Clone size is given for some rows only: seen once, a few or many times, or a class if the clone is expanded.

d_gene: -; v_gene: TRBV5-4; abundance: -; j_gene: TRBJ1-6; CDR3aa: CASSLRGVYNSPLHF; CDR3nt: TGTGCCAGCAGCTTGAGGGGCGTTTATAATTCACCCCTCCACTTT
d_gene: TRBD2; v_gene: TRBV7-9; abundance: -; j_gene: TRBJ2-5; CDR3aa: CASSHPSGGAMETQYF; CDR3nt: TGTGCCAGCAGCCACCCTAGCGGGGGGGCGATGGAGACCCAGTACTTC
d_gene: -; v_gene: TRBV3-1/TRBV3-2; abundance: few; j_gene: TRBJ1-3; CDR3aa: CASSQAEGTIYF; CDR3nt: TGTGCCAGCAGCCAAGCAGAGGGCACCATATATTTT
d_gene: TRBD1; v_gene: TRBV10-3; abundance: -; j_gene: TRBJ2-7; CDR3aa: CAISESDRGSDEQYF; CDR3nt: TGTGCCATCAGTGAATCGGACAGGGGGAGCGACGAGCAGTACTTC
d_gene: -; v_gene: TRBV23-1; abundance: -; j_gene: TRBJ2-6; CDR3aa: CASSQPLSPSSAGANVLTF; CDR3nt: TGCGCCAGCAGTCAACCCCTTTCCCCGTCGAGTGCTGGGGCCAACGTCCTGACTTTC
d_gene: -; v_gene: TRBV3-1/TRBV3-2; abundance: -; j_gene: TRBJ1-6; CDR3aa: CASSYYSGNSPLHF; CDR3nt: TGTGCCAGCAGCTACTACAGCGGAAATTCACCCCTCCACTTT
d_gene: TRBD2; v_gene: TRBV10-2; abundance: -; j_gene: TRBJ2-2; CDR3aa: CASSRLAGGLALNTGELFF; CDR3nt: TGCGCCAGCAGCCGACTAGCGGGGGGCCTCGCCCTGAACACCGGGGAGCTGTTTTTT
d_gene: -; v_gene: TRBV19; abundance: -; j_gene: TRBJ2-2; CDR3aa: CASTLSAGELFF; CDR3nt: TGTGCCAGTACCCTTAGCGCCGGGGAGCTGTTTTTT
d_gene: -; v_gene: TRBV5-6; abundance: -; j_gene: TRBJ2-7; CDR3aa: CASSRYRYDEQYF; CDR3nt: TGTGCCAGCAGCCGTTACAGGTATGATGAGCAGTACTTC
d_gene: -; v_gene: TRBV11-3; abundance: -; j_gene: TRBJ1-1; CDR3aa: CASSFLQGPVSF; CDR3nt: TGTGCCAGCAGCTTCTTACAGGGCCCGGTGAGCTTT
d_gene: TRBD1; v_gene: TRBV3-1/TRBV3-2; abundance: few; j_gene: TRBJ2-7; CDR3aa: CASSQGGGFSTGAYEQYF; CDR3nt: TGTGCCAGCAGCCAAGGGGGCGGCTTCTCGACAGGGGCCTACGAGCAGTACTTC
d_gene: -; v_gene: TRBV5-6; abundance: -; j_gene: TRBJ1-1; CDR3aa: CASSWWGGNTEAFF; CDR3nt: TGTGCCAGCAGCTGGTGGGGAGGTAACACTGAAGCTTTCTTT
d_gene: -; v_gene: TRBV7-9; abundance: -; j_gene: TRBJ2-5; CDR3aa: CASSSQWAGETQYF; CDR3nt: TGTGCCAGCAGTAGTCAATGGGCGGGGGAGACCCAGTACTTC
d_gene: -; v_gene: TRBV9; abundance: -; j_gene: TRBJ1-2; CDR3aa: CASSVGGANYGYTF; CDR3nt: TGTGCCAGCAGCGTAGGGGGGGCTAACTATGGCTACACCTTC
d_gene: -; v_gene: TRBV7-9; abundance: -; j_gene: TRBJ2-1; CDR3aa: CASSPLGIWSYNEQFF; CDR3nt: TGTGCCAGCAGCCCCCTCGGGATATGGTCCTACAATGAGCAGTTCTTC
d_gene: TRBD1; v_gene: TRBV3-1/TRBV3-2; abundance: -; j_gene: TRBJ1-2; CDR3aa: CASSDRGTWGYTF; CDR3nt: TGTGCCAGCAGCGACAGGGGAACTTGGGGCTACACCTTC
d_gene: TRBD1; v_gene: TRBV12-3/TRBV12-4; abundance: -; j_gene: TRBJ1-4; CDR3aa: CASSLTGSEKLFF; CDR3nt: TGTGCCAGCAGTTTGACAGGGAGTGAAAAACTGTTTTTT
d_gene: TRBD2; v_gene: TRBV5-1; abundance: -; j_gene: TRBJ2-2; CDR3aa: CASSGGGLNTGELFF; CDR3nt: TGCGCCAGCAGCGGCGGGGGGCTGAACACCGGGGAGCTGTTTTTT
d_gene: -; v_gene: TRBV11-2; abundance: -; j_gene: TRBJ1-2; CDR3aa: CASSLLIWGNGYTF; CDR3nt: TGTGCCAGCAGCTTACTCATCTGGGGCAATGGCTACACCTTC
d_gene: -; v_gene: TRBV29-1; abundance: -; j_gene: TRBJ1-3; CDR3aa: CSVVGEGSSGNTIYF; CDR3nt: TGCAGCGTTGTTGGTGAGGGATCCTCTGGAAACACCATATATTTT
d_gene: -; v_gene: TRBV29-1; abundance: -; j_gene: TRBJ2-4; CDR3aa: CSARRAGMIGNIQYF; CDR3nt: TGCAGCGCCCGAAGGGCAGGGATGATCGGAAACATTCAGTACTTC
d_gene: -; v_gene: TRBV28; abundance: -; j_gene: TRBJ1-6; CDR3aa: CASSPPGNSPLHF; CDR3nt: TGTGCCAGCAGCCCTCCGGGGAATTCACCCCTCCACTTT
d_gene: TRBD2; v_gene: TRBV10-3; abundance: -; j_gene: TRBJ2-5; CDR3aa: CAISPPGAGGPETQYF; CDR3nt: TGTGCCATCAGTCCCCCGGGAGCGGGGGGCCCAGAGACCCAGTACTTC
d_gene: TRBD1; v_gene: TRBV7-7; abundance: -; j_gene: TRBJ2-2; CDR3aa: CASSLNEPGQGFGELFF; CDR3nt: TGTGCCAGCAGCTTGAATGAACCGGGACAGGGGTTCGGGGAGCTGTTTTTT
d_gene: -; v_gene: TRBV15; abundance: -; j_gene: TRBJ1-5; CDR3aa: CATSRADQPQHF; CDR3nt: TGTGCCACCAGCAGGGCGGATCAGCCCCAGCATTTT
d_gene: -; v_gene: TRBV19; abundance: -; j_gene: TRBJ1-5; CDR3aa: CASKTEGSNQPQHF; CDR3nt: TGTGCCAGTAAGACGGAGGGGAGCAATCAGCCCCAGCATTTT
d_gene: TRBD1; v_gene: TRBV18; abundance: -; j_gene: TRBJ1-2; CDR3aa: CASSLETGSVDYGYTF; CDR3nt: TGTGCCAGCTCACTGGAGACAGGGTCCGTCGACTATGGCTACACCTTC
d_gene: -; v_gene: TRBV7-9; abundance: -; j_gene: TRBJ2-5; CDR3aa: CASSPSSETQYF; CDR3nt: TGTGCCAGCAGCCCCTCTTCAGAGACCCAGTACTTC
d_gene: -; v_gene: TRBV21-1; abundance: -; j_gene: TRBJ1-1; CDR3aa: CASSFRGRGAFF; CDR3nt: TGTGCCAGCAGTTTTAGGGGGCGCGGAGCTTTCTTT
d_gene: TRBD1; v_gene: TRBV18; abundance: -; j_gene: TRBJ2-2; CDR3aa: CASSPQGADGELFF; CDR3nt: TGTGCCAGCTCACCACAGGGGGCGGACGGGGAGCTGTTTTTT
d_gene: -; v_gene: TRBV10-3; abundance: -; j_gene: TRBJ1-5; CDR3aa: CAISESMSSQPQHF; CDR3nt: TGTGCCATCAGTGAGTCGATGTCGAGTCAGCCCCAGCATTTT
d_gene: TRBD2; v_gene: TRBV5-4; abundance: -; j_gene: TRBJ2-1; CDR3aa: CASSLGGLAGSYNEQFF; CDR3nt: TGTGCCAGCAGCTTGGGAGGACTAGCGGGCTCCTACAATGAGCAGTTCTTC
d_gene: -; v_gene: TRBV5-1; abundance: -; j_gene: TRBJ1-1; CDR3aa: CASSEQGNTEAFF; CDR3nt: TGCGCCAGCAGCGAACAGGGGAACACTGAAGCTTTCTTT
d_gene: -; v_gene: TRBV4-1; abundance: -; j_gene: TRBJ1-2; CDR3aa: CASSQERGSYGYTF; CDR3nt: TGCGCCAGCAGCCAAGAGAGAGGGAGCTATGGCTACACCTTC
d_gene: -; v_gene: TRBV7-9; abundance: -; j_gene: TRBJ1-5; CDR3aa: CASSIGIGHKPQHF; CDR3nt: TGTGCCAGCAGCATTGGCATTGGACACAAGCCCCAGCATTTT
d_gene: -; v_gene: TRBV13; abundance: -; j_gene: TRBJ1-5; CDR3aa: CASSLGRDRNQPQHF; CDR3nt: TGTGCCAGCAGCTTAGGGCGGGACCGCAATCAGCCCCAGCATTTT
d_gene: -; v_gene: TRBV9; abundance: few; j_gene: TRBJ2-7; CDR3aa: CASSVAETRSEQYF; CDR3nt: TGTGCCAGCAGCGTAGCCGAGACTAGGAGCGAGCAGTACTTC
d_gene: -; v_gene: TRBV29-1; abundance: -; j_gene: TRBJ1-1; CDR3aa: CSVGAEGNTEAFF; CDR3nt: TGCAGCGTTGGAGCCGAGGGGAACACTGAAGCTTTCTTT
d_gene: TRBD2; v_gene: TRBV4-2; abundance: -; j_gene: TRBJ2-3; CDR3aa: CASSPESGGTPADTQYF; CDR3nt: TGTGCCAGCAGCCCCGAAAGCGGGGGGACTCCAGCAGATACGCAGTATTTT
d_gene: -; v_gene: TRBV5-4; abundance: -; j_gene: TRBJ1-1; CDR3aa: CASSSQGLPEAFF; CDR3nt: TGTGCCAGCAGCTCCCAGGGGCTCCCTGAAGCTTTCTTT
d_gene: TRBD2; v_gene: TRBV4-2; abundance: -; j_gene: TRBJ2-3; CDR3aa: CASSQGLALDTQYF; CDR3nt: TGTGCCAGCAGCCAAGGACTAGCGTTGGATACGCAGTATTTT
d_gene: -; v_gene: TRBV5-4; abundance: -; j_gene: TRBJ2-5; CDR3aa: CASSLDGQETQYF; CDR3nt: TGTGCCAGCAGCTTAGACGGGCAAGAGACCCAGTACTTC
d_gene: TRBD2; v_gene: TRBV9; abundance: -; j_gene: TRBJ2-5; CDR3aa: CASSDGTSGGVKETQYF; CDR3nt: TGTGCCAGCAGCGACGGGACTAGCGGGGGCGTAAAAGAGACCCAGTACTTC
d_gene: -; v_gene: TRBV2; abundance: -; j_gene: TRBJ1-6; CDR3aa: CASRGDNSPLHF; CDR3nt: TGTGCCAGCAGGGGAGACAATTCACCCCTCCACTTT
d_gene: -; v_gene: TRBV3-1/TRBV3-2; abundance: -; j_gene: TRBJ1-3; CDR3aa: CASSQDIASGYGNTIYF; CDR3nt: TGTGCCAGCAGCCAAGACATCGCCTCAGGCTATGGAAACACCATATATTTT
d_gene: -; v_gene: TRBV5-4; abundance: -; j_gene: TRBJ2-5; CDR3aa: CASSLAPTETQYF; CDR3nt: TGTGCCAGCAGCTTGGCCCCTACGGAGACCCAGTACTTC
d_gene: TRBD1; v_gene: TRBV25-1; abundance: -; j_gene: TRBJ2-2; CDR3aa: CASSDQQGALTDTGELFF; CDR3nt: TGTGCCAGCAGTGATCAACAGGGGGCCCTAACCGACACCGGGGAGCTGTTTTTT
d_gene: TRBD1; v_gene: TRBV14; abundance: -; j_gene: TRBJ2-2; CDR3aa: CASSQDRGQGTGELFF; CDR3nt: TGTGCCAGCAGCCAAGACAGGGGGCAGGGCACCGGGGAGCTGTTTTTT
d_gene: -; v_gene: TRBV12-5; abundance: -; j_gene: TRBJ2-2; CDR3aa: CASGAQGNVAGELFF; CDR3nt: TGTGCTAGTGGAGCACAGGGAAATGTCGCCGGGGAGCTGTTTTTT
d_gene: TRBD1; v_gene: TRBV5-5; abundance: -; j_gene: TRBJ1-5; CDR3aa: CASSVDRASNQPQHF; CDR3nt: TGTGCCAGCAGCGTGGACAGGGCGAGCAATCAGCCCCAGCATTTT
d_gene: -; v_gene: TRBV10-2; abundance: -; j_gene: TRBJ1-1; CDR3aa: CASRDYTEAFF; CDR3nt: TGCGCCAGTCGGGATTACACTGAAGCTTTCTTT
d_gene: TRBD2; v_gene: TRBV6-4; abundance: -; j_gene: TRBJ2-3; CDR3aa: CASSDSGGGATDTQYF; CDR3nt: TGTGCCAGCAGTGACTCGGGCGGGGGGGCGACAGATACGCAGTATTTT
d_gene: -; v_gene: TRBV11-2; abundance: -; j_gene: TRBJ2-2; CDR3aa: CASSLTGSTGELFF; CDR3nt: TGTGCCAGCAGCTTAACAGGGTCAACCGGGGAGCTGTTTTTT
d_gene: -; v_gene: TRBV6-4; abundance: -; j_gene: TRBJ1-1; CDR3aa: CASSDSDKNTEAFF; CDR3nt: TGTGCCAGCAGTGACTCCGACAAAAACACTGAAGCTTTCTTT
d_gene: TRBD1; v_gene: TRBV7-9; abundance: -; j_gene: TRBJ1-5; CDR3aa: CASSLGQGQNNQPQHF; CDR3nt: TGTGCCAGCAGCTTGGGACAGGGGCAAAATAATCAGCCCCAGCATTTT